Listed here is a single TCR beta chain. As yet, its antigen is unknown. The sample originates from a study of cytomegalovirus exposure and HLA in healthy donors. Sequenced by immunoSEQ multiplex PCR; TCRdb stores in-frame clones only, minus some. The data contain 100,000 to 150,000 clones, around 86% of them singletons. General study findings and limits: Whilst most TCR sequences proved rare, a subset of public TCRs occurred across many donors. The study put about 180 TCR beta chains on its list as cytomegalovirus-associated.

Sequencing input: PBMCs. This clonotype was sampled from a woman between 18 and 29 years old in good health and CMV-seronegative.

This CDR3 is CASSFGTHEQFF. The CDR3 DNA reads TGTGCCAGCAGCTTCGGGACACATGAGCAGTTCTTC. The chain has TRBV5-6 and TRBJ2-1; the D gene is possibly TRBD1 (6 bases). The CDR3 consists of 12 residues. Germline V gene lookup returns CDR1 SGHDT and CDR2 YYEEEE. Deletions cut 2 bases from V and 8 bases from J, with 8 bases between. The whole variable domain, remainder taken from reference TRBV5-6 and TRBJ2-1, is DAGVTQSPTHLIKTRGQQVTLRCSPKSGHDTVSWYQQALGQGPQFIFQYYEEEERQRGNFPDRFSGHQFPNYSSELNVNALLLGDSALYLCASSFGTHEQFFGPGTRLTVL.